The source of this T cell receptor beta chain is a study of spatial heterogeneity in lung cancer. The wider study: Mean representation of each unique TCR and UMI combination in the raw reads exceeded ten occurrences. Findings and caveats of the study: Whereas they appeared in blood less at follow-up, ubiquitous expanded tumor TCRs appeared there more at resection.

This clonotype was observed a handful of times. Its target is unknown. MiXCR, applied by TCRdb to the 5' RACE reads, yields one record per CDR3 protein. The sample records approximately 25,000 distinct CDR3 sequences, 5.5% to 7.5% being singletons. This sample's time point: sample taken at primary tumor resection. Unsorted tumor, nontumor lung tissue or cryopreserved PBMC supplied the whole RNA. CDR3 length: 14 amino acids. Trimming took 3 bases from V and 4 from J, leaving 10 bases between them. The chain joins TRBV23-1 to TRBJ2-1; D unclear. TRBV23-1 is identified as an open reading frame with a role that is uncertain. The source was PBMCs, collected at surgery. This clonotype originated in a male donor with early-stage non-small cell lung cancer. The CDR3 region has the DNA TGCGCCAGCAGTCAGATCCTGGGATACAATGAGCAGTTCTTC. It encodes CASSQILGYNEQFF.